This T cell receptor beta chain was sequenced in a study of T cell changes during pregnancy in multiple sclerosis. This CDR3 has 14 residues. Germline V CDR1 and CDR2: KGHSH, LQKENI. The V segment lost 3 bases and the J segment 5 bases; nucleotides outside the gene matches: 3. Profiling relied on immunoSEQ multiplex PCR, and the TCRdb table lists in-frame clones only, not all of them. The table lists 55,000 or so clones, approximately 90% of them singletons, with over 0.5% in the top ten. This chain connects TRBV18 to TRBJ1-5; 8 nucleotides align to TRBD1. Sequencing used CD4+ T cells from peripheral blood mononuclear cells, obtained in the first trimester of pregnancy. The sequence came from a female donor with multiple sclerosis, enrolled in a pregnancy study. As DNA, the CDR3 is TGTGCCAGCTCACCGAAGACAGGGGATCAGCCCCAGCATTTT. Protein: CASSPKTGDQPQHF.